This entry lists 12 T cell receptor beta chains sequenced from one sample in a study of blood T cell repertoires in COVID-19. Profiled with immunoSEQ multiplex PCR; TCRdb holds only in-frame clones, not every one. This sample has roughly 200,000 clones, with 78% found just once. Sequenced: peripheral blood. Receptors were obtained from a woman of 80 years or more with active or convalescent COVID-19.

The chain combines TRBV7-2 with TRBJ2-1; 8 bases fit TRBD2. From germline, CDR1 is SGHTA and CDR2 FQGNSA. V lost 3 bases and J lost 8; bases outside the gene matches: 3. There are 13 residues in the CDR3. CDR3 sequence: CASSLAGGYEQFF. The CDR3 nucleotides are TGTGCCAGCAGCTTGGCGGGGGGTTATGAGCAGTTCTTC. The whole variable domain, filled in from reference TRBV7-2 and TRBJ2-1, reads GAGVSQSPSNKVTEKGKDVELRCDPISGHTALYWYRQSLGQGLEFLIYFQGNSAPDKSGLPSDRFSAERTGGSVSTLTIQRTQQEDSAVYLCASSLAGGYEQFFGPGTRLTVL.

J is TRBJ1-6 and V is TRBV19, with 7 bases fitting TRBD1. The V and J ends lost 5 bases and 6 bases, in that order; junction bases with no gene match: 16. CDR1 and CDR2 (germline): LNHDA, SQIVND (reference sequence). CDR3 length: 18 amino acids. The chain's CDR3 is CASSASVRTGGGNSPLHF. In DNA form, the CDR3 reads TGTGCCAGTAGTGCCTCAGTCAGGACAGGTGGGGGTAATTCACCCCTCCACTTT.

The chain carries TRBV5-6 and TRBJ2-3; D might be TRBD1 (7 bases). Germline assignment: CDR1 SGHDT and CDR2 YYEEEE. V shed 4 bases and J shed 0 bases, with 24 bases lying between them. The CDR3 totals 19 residues. CDR3 sequence reads: CASSPLALWDSPSTDTQYF. The CDR3 DNA follows: TGTGCCAGCAGCCCCCTAGCGTTATGGGACAGCCCTAGCACAGATACGCAGTATTTT. The variable domain in full, with the rest retrieved from reference TRBV5-6 and TRBJ2-3, is DAGVTQSPTHLIKTRGQQVTLRCSPKSGHDTVSWYQQALGQGPQFIFQYYEEEERQRGNFPDRFSGHQFPNYSSELNVNALLLGDSALYLCASSPLALWDSPSTDTQYFGPGTRLTVL.

The chain is built from TRBV6-6 and TRBJ2-7; TRBD2 matches at 9 bases. The V segment lost 2 bases and the J segment 1 base; nucleotides outside the gene matches: 3. The length of the CDR3 is 15 residues. Germline V gives CDR1 MNHNY, CDR2 SVGAGI (reference sequence). CDR3 residues: CASSYASGESYEQYF. In DNA form, the CDR3 reads TGTGCCAGCAGTTACGCTAGCGGGGAGTCCTACGAGCAGTACTTC.

The gene calls are TRBV18 and TRBJ2-1, with 7 bases lining up with TRBD1. Germline V gene lookup returns CDR1 KGHSH and CDR2 LQKENI. V gave up 0 bases and J gave up 7 bases; unmatched junction bases: 6. CDR3 length equals 15 residues. CDR3 residues: CASSPPTRDSNEQFF. CDR3 DNA: TGTGCCAGCTCACCACCGACCAGGGACAGTAATGAGCAGTTCTTC.

This chain joins TRBV15 and TRBJ2-7; TRBD1 matches at 8 bases. With V trimmed by 3 bases and J by 7 bases, 8 bases remained unmatched. The CDR3 has 14 amino acids. CDR1 and CDR2 (germline): LNHNV, YYDKDF (reference sequence). The CDR3 sequence: CATSREQHRGEQYF. CDR3 DNA sequence: TGTGCCACCAGCAGGGAACAACACAGGGGGGAGCAGTACTTC.

This clone was seen only once. V gene TRBV28 combines with J gene TRBJ2-7; 10 bases align to TRBD1. The CDR3 runs to 16 residues. Germline assignment: CDR1 MDHEN and CDR2 SYDVKM. Trimming cost V 6 bases and J 4 bases; bases outside gene matches: 12. The CDR3 region is CASRSYRDRGAYEQYF. The CDR3 DNA is TGTGCCAGCAGATCGTACCGGGACAGGGGCGCGTACGAGCAGTACTTC.

This rearrangement joins TRBV28 to TRBJ1-2; the match to TRBD1 covers 9 bases. Germline loops: CDR1 MDHEN, CDR2 SYDVKM. Trimming at V came to 6 bases and at J to 6 bases, leaving 8 bases not matched to a gene. This CDR3 is built from 14 residues. In nucleotides, the CDR3 is TGTGCCAGCAGAAGGACAGGGGTACTCCATGGCTACACCTTC. Protein product: CASRRTGVLHGYTF.

In DNA, the CDR3 is TGCGCCAGCAGCCACCTTGTGACAGGAATTGGTGCCCGCGGTGGCTACACCTTC. Amino acid sequence: CASSHLVTGIGARGGYTF. The chain uses TRBV4-3 and TRBJ1-2; perhaps TRBD1 as D (6 bases). Germline V lookup: CDR1 LGHNA, CDR2 YSLEER. Trimming pared 3 bases from V and 7 bases from J, leaving 27 bases between. The CDR3 runs to 18 residues.

The genes are TRBV5-1 and TRBJ2-3, with D uncertain. Germline V gene sequence: CDR1 SGHRS, CDR2 YFSETQ. The length of the CDR3 is 16 residues. Trimming pared 0 bases from V and 6 bases from J, leaving 17 bases between. DNA of the CDR3: TGCGCCAGCAGCTTGGGAAGACTCGCCCCCGGGGATACGCAGTATTTT. Translating it yields CASSLGRLAPGDTQYF. The full variable domain, with the rest looked up from reference TRBV5-1 and TRBJ2-3, is KAGVTQTPRYLIKTRGQQVTLSCSPISGHRSVSWYQQTPGQGLQFLFEYFSETQRNKGNFPGRFSGRQFSNSRSEMNVSTLELGDSALYLCASSLGRLAPGDTQYFGPGTRLTVL.

This clone has a single count. The rearrangement uses TRBV7-8 and TRBJ1-1; the match to TRBD1 covers 11 bases. The V gene end was trimmed by 5 bases and the J gene end by 10 bases; junction bases not matched to a gene: 3. This CDR3 has 12 amino acids. Germline V gene data show CDR1 as SGHVS and CDR2 as FQNEAQ. The CDR3 bases are TGTGCCAGCAGCCCCGGACAGGGGGCAGCTTTCTTT. It yields the protein CASSPGQGAAFF.

In this sample, this clone turned up a few times. The chain links TRBV20-1 to TRBJ1-5; no firm D call. V gave up 3 bases and J gave up 8 bases, with 8 bases separating them. The CDR3 consists of 11 residues. CDR1 and CDR2 from the germline V gene are DFQATT and SNEGSKA (reference sequence). The CDR3 nucleotides are TGCAGTGCTAGCCGACTGGAGCCCCAGCATTTT. This codes for CSASRLEPQHF.